This T cell receptor beta chain stems from a study of neoadjuvant nivolumab and ipilimumab in lung cancer. Germline-derived CDR1 and CDR2 are SGHNT and YYREEE (reference sequence). CDR3 length: 13 amino acids. V shed 1 base and J shed 5 bases, with 9 bases lying between them. This clone appeared a few times. Its antigen is still unknown. Whole-study findings and limits: Blood richness before therapy tracked richness in tumors resected after neoadjuvant therapy. TCR clonality did not significantly correlate with pathologic tumor regression.

Sequencing used immunoSEQ multiplex PCR; TCRdb keeps in-frame clones, though not all of them. Among about 23,000 clones listed, 82% were seen once. Sequencing was performed on peripheral blood, taken before neoadjuvant nivolumab, alone or with ipilimumab. This TCR was recovered from an adult with non-small cell lung cancer. J is TRBJ1-2 and V is TRBV5-4; a weak D match, TRBD1 (5 bases). Written as DNA, the CDR3 is TGTGCCAGCAGCTTGCGACAGACGTATGGCTACACCTTC. It encodes CASSLRQTYGYTF.